A few counts support the clone carrying this T cell receptor beta chain. The antigen remains unidentified. The data belong to a study of response to subunit inactivated influenza vaccine. Study-wide results and caveats: Each seasonal influenza vaccination recruits few new T cells, the authors suggested.

CDR1 and CDR2 (germline): SGHRS, YFSETQ. CDR3 length: 13 residues. V was shortened by 5 bases and J by 3 bases, with 10 bases between the two germline ends. TCRdb re-derived calls from the RT-PCR reads in MiXCR, one entry per CDR3 protein. The repertoire holds under 750,000 distinct CDR3 sequences, with 12% as singletons. The receptor was derived from a man aged 50-60 years who received an inactivated influenza vaccine. The rearrangement joins TRBV5-1 to TRBJ2-3; D perhaps matches TRBD1 (5 bases). The sequencing used PBMCs from blood, collected on the day of vaccination. CDR3 sequence: CASSDRTTDTQYF. CDR3 DNA sequence: TGCGCCAGCAGTGACAGAACTACAGATACGCAGTATTTT. Full variable domain (missing parts from reference TRBV5-1 and TRBJ2-3): KAGVTQTPRYLIKTRGQQVTLSCSPISGHRSVSWYQQTPGQGLQFLFEYFSETQRNKGNFPGRFSGRQFSNSRSEMNVSTLELGDSALYLCASSDRTTDTQYFGPGTRLTVL.